This T cell receptor (beta chain) came from a study of blood T cell repertoires in COVID-19. Per the study methods: By means of reference gene primer amplification, nucleated cell counts were estimated. Method: immunoSEQ multiplex PCR; TCRdb's copy keeps in-frame clones and lacks some. V and J calls plus clone size are reproduced from that table; the DNA served to infer D and trimming. The sample shows tens of thousands of clones, around 89% of them seen only once. Trimming at V came to 3 bases and at J to 3 bases, leaving 13 bases not matched to a gene. CDR3 length: 18 residues. CDR1 SGHTA and CDR2 FQGNSA come from the germline V gene.

The clonotype originates from a man aged 50-60 years with acute or convalescent COVID-19. Sequencing was done on a sample of peripheral blood. The genes are TRBV7-2 and TRBJ2-7, with 11 bases matching TRBD1. The CDR3 loop is CASSFRRSGQGVVYEQYF. The CDR3 nucleotides read TGTGCCAGCAGCTTCCGGCGATCGGGACAGGGGGTAGTCTACGAGCAGTACTTC.